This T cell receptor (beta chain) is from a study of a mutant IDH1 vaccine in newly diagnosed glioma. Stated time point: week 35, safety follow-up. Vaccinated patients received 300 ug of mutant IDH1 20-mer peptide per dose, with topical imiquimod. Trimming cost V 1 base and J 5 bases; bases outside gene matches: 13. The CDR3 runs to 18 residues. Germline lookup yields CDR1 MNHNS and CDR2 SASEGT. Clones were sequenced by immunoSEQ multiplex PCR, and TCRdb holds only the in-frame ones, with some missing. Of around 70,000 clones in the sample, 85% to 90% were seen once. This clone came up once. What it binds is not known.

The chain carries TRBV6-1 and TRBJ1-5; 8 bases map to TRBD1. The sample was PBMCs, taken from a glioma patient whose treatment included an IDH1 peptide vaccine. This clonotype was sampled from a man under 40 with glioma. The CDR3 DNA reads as TGTGCCAGCAGTGAAGGGCAGGGGGCGGGATTAGGCTATCAGCCCCAGCATTTT. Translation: CASSEGQGAGLGYQPQHF.